This T cell receptor beta chain was sequenced for a study of cytomegalovirus exposure and HLA in healthy donors. Amplification used 60 Vbeta primers and 13 Jbeta primers. TCRdb keeps only in-frame clones here, not all; method: immunoSEQ multiplex PCR. The table records 60,000 or so clones, about 75% of them present only once. The junction had 8 bases not matched to a gene; V was cut back by 0 bases and J by 2 bases. Germline V gives CDR1 SNHLY, CDR2 FYNNEI. CDR3 size: 18 residues. A note on this clone: Its antigen remains unknown.

Findings of the study overall: Among CMV-associated TCR beta chains, most appeared HLA-restricted in a later analysis. 150 to 200 TCR beta chains were listed as cytomegalovirus-associated. Cytomegalovirus status was reportedly diagnosed by the classifier with high sensitivity and specificity. Likely technical artifact: a cluster of highly shared sequence variants.

The J gene is TRBJ2-2, the V gene TRBV2; 8 bases are shared with TRBD2. The receptor comes from a woman between 40 and 55 years old in good health and CMV-seropositive. The sequencing input was PBMCs. CDR3 sequence reads: CASSEALRSGGNTGELFF. The CDR3 DNA reads as TGTGCCAGCAGTGAAGCGCTTCGCAGCGGGGGAAACACCGGGGAGCTGTTTTTT.